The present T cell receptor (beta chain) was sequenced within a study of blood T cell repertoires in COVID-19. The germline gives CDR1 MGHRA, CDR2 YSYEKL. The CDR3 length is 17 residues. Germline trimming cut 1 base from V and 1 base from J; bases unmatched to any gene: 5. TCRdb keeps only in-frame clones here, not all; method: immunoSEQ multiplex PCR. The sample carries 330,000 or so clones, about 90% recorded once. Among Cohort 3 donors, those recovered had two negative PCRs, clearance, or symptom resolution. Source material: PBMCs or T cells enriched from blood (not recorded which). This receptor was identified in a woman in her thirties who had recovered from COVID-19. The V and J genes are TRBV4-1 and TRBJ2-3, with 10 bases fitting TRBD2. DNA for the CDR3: TGCGCCAGCAGCCAAGCTCCTAGCGGGAGCGGCACAGATACGCAGTATTTT. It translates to CASSQAPSGSGTDTQYF.